These 30 T cell receptor beta chains share one sample of origin, sequenced in a study of CD8 T cells in Susac syndrome. Random hexamers were used to reverse transcribe about 0.5 to 1 ug of RNA. One entry per CDR3 protein results from TCRdb running MiXCR on the immunoSEQ multiplex PCR reads. The sample consists of fewer than 350,000 distinct CDR3 sequences, approximately 85% of them appearing once. Specimen: CD8+ T cells from PBMCs. The receptors were gathered from a human donor with multiple sclerosis.

V gene TRBV4-3 combines with J gene TRBJ2-7; TRBD1 is a possible D gene (6 bases). The germline gives CDR1 LGHNA, CDR2 YSLEER. The CDR3 has 14 amino acids. Trimming cost V 3 bases and J 1 base, with 10 bases left between them. For the CDR3, the DNA is TGCGCCAGCAGCCAGAGAGGACAGTCCTACGAGCAGTACTTC. Translated: CASSQRGQSYEQYF.

The DNA for the CDR3 is TGTGCCAGCAGTTTTGAGTGGGGAGGGCACGAGCAGTACTTC. Translating it yields CASSFEWGGHEQYF. The chain recombines TRBV27 with TRBJ2-7; 7 positions match TRBD2. Germline V gene data show CDR1 as MNHEY and CDR2 as SMNVEV (reference sequence). The junction had 7 bases not matched to a gene; V was cut back by 3 bases and J by 5 bases. CDR3 length: 14 amino acids.

The V call is TRBV6-5, the J call TRBJ2-7; 13 bases are a match to TRBD2. Germline assignment: CDR1 MNHEY and CDR2 SVGAGI. J lost 0 bases, V lost 2 bases, and 13 bases had no gene match. This CDR3 contains 20 residues. The CDR3 sequence is CASSYPPPTSGRARSYEQYF. The CDR3 nucleotides read TGTGCCAGCAGTTACCCGCCACCCACTAGCGGGAGGGCCCGCTCCTACGAGCAGTACTTC.

The gene calls are TRBV3-1 and TRBJ2-1; D gene unclear. The germline V gene encodes CDR1 LGHDT and CDR2 YNNKEL (reference sequence). Trimming shortened V by 2 bases and J by 8 bases, and 10 bases separated the two germline ends. CDR3 length: 13 amino acids. Here the CDR3 reads CASSQRPEDEQFF. The CDR3 DNA reads as TGTGCCAGCAGCCAACGGCCGGAAGATGAGCAGTTCTTC.

The chain combines TRBV4-3 with TRBJ2-7; 9 bases map to TRBD2. Germline V gene sequence: CDR1 LGHNA, CDR2 YSLEER. The junction had 9 bases not matched to a gene; V was cut back by 0 bases and J by 6 bases. This CDR3 has 16 amino acids. The CDR3 protein is CASSQDVPSGTAEQYF. CDR3 sequence (DNA): TGCGCCAGCAGCCAAGATGTCCCTAGCGGGACGGCCGAGCAGTACTTC.

This chain links TRBV27 with TRBJ1-4, with D maybe TRBD1 (6 bases). Germline lookup yields CDR1 MNHEY and CDR2 SMNVEV (reference sequence). Deletions cut 5 bases from V and 3 bases from J, with 13 bases between. The CDR3 is 15 amino acids. CDR3 bases: TGTGCCAGCAGTCCCCGCAGGGGATCTAATGAAAAACTGTTTTTT. Translated: CASSPRRGSNEKLFF.

This clonotype has a handful of counts. The chain couples TRBV27 to TRBJ2-1; 11 nucleotides agree with TRBD2. With 4 bases clipped from V and 1 base from J, the junction kept 3 bases outside the gene matches. Germline-derived CDR1 and CDR2 are MNHEY and SMNVEV (reference sequence). The CDR3 is 16 residues long. CDR3 amino acids: CASSSGTSGSYNEQFF. In DNA form, the CDR3 reads TGTGCCAGCAGTTCCGGGACTAGCGGATCCTACAATGAGCAGTTCTTC.

J is TRBJ1-2 and V is TRBV5-6; D is uncertain. The CDR3 totals 14 residues. Germline V gene sequence: CDR1 SGHDT, CDR2 YYEEEE. Trimming removed 3 bases at V and 4 bases at J, with 13 bases between. The CDR3 region is CASSSGGSRYGYTF. CDR3 bases: TGTGCCAGCAGCTCCGGAGGGTCGCGCTATGGCTACACCTTC.

This clonotype was observed a handful of times. This chain joins TRBV11-1 and TRBJ2-7; 7 bases are a match to TRBD1. The CDR3 totals 17 residues. The V gene end was trimmed by 1 base and the J gene end by 0 bases; junction bases not matched to a gene: 9. The germline V gene has CDR1 SGHAT and CDR2 FQDESV (reference sequence). The CDR3 loop is CASSLEGNRGASYEQYF. The CDR3 region has the DNA TGTGCCAGCAGCTTAGAAGGTAACAGGGGTGCCTCCTACGAGCAGTACTTC.

The chain joins TRBV7-9 to TRBJ2-5; D not resolved. There are 13 residues in the CDR3. CDR1 and CDR2 from the germline V gene are SEHNR and FQNEAQ (reference sequence). With 6 bases removed from V and 4 bases from J, the gap between germline ends came to 12 bases. The CDR3 region has the DNA TGTGCCAGCAGACCGACCCCGGGAGAGACCCAGTACTTC. Residues: CASRPTPGETQYF.

The chain joins TRBV7-2 to TRBJ2-5; D could derive from TRBD1 or TRBD2 (5 bases each). The germline CDR1 and CDR2 sequences are SGHTA and FQGNSA. This CDR3 contains 13 residues. Between the trimmed V and J ends, which lost 10 bases and 5 bases, there was a span of 17 bases. The CDR3 region has the DNA TGTGCCACACGCCCCGGGGACGGTGAGACCCAGTACTTC. Translating gives CATRPGDGETQYF.

The V call is TRBV27, the J call TRBJ2-1; D is perhaps TRBD1 (5 bases). In germline, CDR1 is MNHEY, CDR2 SMNVEV (reference sequence). Trimming stripped 0 bases from V and 7 bases from J, with 13 bases between. The CDR3 sequence is 15 residues long. CDR3 region: CASSLSWGLANEQFF. In DNA, the CDR3 is TGTGCCAGCAGTTTATCATGGGGCTTGGCGAATGAGCAGTTCTTC.

This clonotype has a handful of counts. This chain uses TRBV6-6 with TRBJ2-5; D assignment may be TRBD1 or TRBD2 (5 bases each). Trimming shortened V by 6 bases and J by 2 bases, and 16 bases separated the two germline ends. Germline V gives CDR1 MNHNY, CDR2 SVGAGI (reference sequence). CDR3 length: 15 residues. The CDR3 DNA is TGTGCCAGCAGGGGGATCGGGGCCGTGCAAGAGACCCAGTACTTC. Protein product: CASRGIGAVQETQYF.

The V gene is TRBV6-6, the J gene TRBJ2-5, with TRBD1 as a possible D gene (6 bases). Germline V CDR1 and CDR2: MNHNY, SVGAGI (reference sequence). The CDR3 extends over 13 amino acids. V lost 9 bases and J lost 1, with 12 bases in between. The CDR3 DNA follows: TGTGCCAGTTTGGAACAGGGCCAAGAGACCCAGTACTTC. This translates into CASLEQGQETQYF.

The genes are TRBV14 and TRBJ2-3, with D tentatively TRBD2 (5 bases). This CDR3 is built from 15 residues. Germline V gene data show CDR1 as SGHDN and CDR2 as FVKESK. V was shortened by 1 base and J by 4 bases, with 12 bases between the two germline ends. CDR3 nucleotides: TGTGCCAGCAGCCAAGGGACTTCATCGGCAGATACGCAGTATTTT. Protein: CASSQGTSSADTQYF.

The CDR3 DNA sequence: TGTGCCAGCAGTTACCCAGGGGTCACTGAAGCTTTCTTT. Translation gives CASSYPGVTEAFF. V usage is TRBV6-5 and J usage is TRBJ1-1, with TRBD1 as a possible D gene (6 bases). This CDR3 has 13 residues. From germline, CDR1 is MNHEY and CDR2 SVGAGI. V gave up 2 bases and J gave up 4 bases, with 8 bases separating them.

This clonotype came up once. This sequence joins TRBV6-5 and TRBJ2-1; the D is unclear. V was cut by 2 bases and J by 8 bases, with 13 bases left in between. Germline-derived CDR1 and CDR2 are MNHEY and SVGAGI. The CDR3 runs 14 residues. DNA for the CDR3: TGTGCCAGCAGTTACGGGGTCTCTAGTGATGAGCAGTTCTTC. Its protein is CASSYGVSSDEQFF.

The chain links TRBV19 to TRBJ2-2; 7 bases match TRBD2. V gave up 8 bases and J gave up 7 bases; unmatched junction bases: 10. Germline CDR1 reads LNHDA; CDR2 reads SQIVND (reference sequence). The CDR3 is 14 residues long. CDR3: CASEGGLPHGELFF. Here the CDR3 DNA reads TGTGCCAGTGAGGGAGGGCTCCCCCACGGGGAGCTGTTTTTT.

The CDR3 region is CSGYGGLNTEAFF. In nucleotides, the CDR3 is TGCAGCGGATACGGTGGCCTGAACACTGAAGCTTTCTTT. The V and J genes are TRBV29-1 and TRBJ1-1; no firm D call. Trimming removed 7 bases from V and 0 bases from J, with 12 bases in between. CDR1 SQVTM and CDR2 ANQGSEA come from the germline V gene. This CDR3 region has 13 residues.

This clonotype turned up a few times. The chain links TRBV4-3 to TRBJ2-1; 7 positions match TRBD2. This CDR3 contains 15 residues. V was pared by 0 bases and J by 8 bases, with 7 bases of the junction left unmatched. From germline, CDR1 is LGHNA and CDR2 YSLEER. As DNA, the CDR3 is TGCGCCAGCAGCCAAGACGGACTAGAGTCCGATGAGCAGTTCTTC. It codes for CASSQDGLESDEQFF.

V gene TRBV12-3 or TRBV12-4 combines with J gene TRBJ2-2; D uncertain. The CDR3 runs to 15 residues. V lost 3 bases to trimming and J lost 0 bases, with 8 bases between them. The CDR3: CASSFTTANTGELFF. The CDR3 DNA reads TGTGCCAGCAGTTTTACGACTGCGAACACCGGGGAGCTGTTTTTT.

The chain carries TRBV27 and TRBJ2-1, with 11 bases that match TRBD1. With V trimmed by 5 bases and J by 7 bases, 4 bases remained unmatched. CDR1 and CDR2 from the germline V gene are MNHEY and SMNVEV (reference sequence). The CDR3 has 14 residues. CDR3 nucleotide sequence: TGTGCCAGCAGTCCCGGGACAGGGGGGAATGAGCAGTTCTTC. This gives the protein CASSPGTGGNEQFF.

The chain is built from TRBV30 and TRBJ1-4, with D possibly TRBD1 on 5 matching bases. The germline gives CDR1 GTSNPN, CDR2 SVGIG (reference sequence). The CDR3 loop spans 16 amino acids. V was trimmed by 1 base and J by 4 bases, leaving 16 bases between them. Written as DNA, the CDR3 is TGTGCCTGGAGTGCCCCCTCCGGGGCGGATAATGAAAAACTGTTTTTT. Amino acid sequence: CAWSAPSGADNEKLFF.

This chain joins TRBV27 and TRBJ2-2; 8 positions match TRBD1. This CDR3 is 13 amino acids long. The germline gives CDR1 MNHEY, CDR2 SMNVEV (reference sequence). V shed 8 bases and J 4 bases; nucleotides not matched to a gene: 3. The CDR3 sequence is CASFTGGTGELFF. CDR3 DNA sequence: TGTGCCAGCTTCACAGGGGGCACCGGGGAGCTGTTTTTT.

The CDR3 loop is CASKPQGADTQYF. CDR3 DNA sequence: TGCGCCAGCAAACCCCAGGGAGCTGATACGCAGTATTTT. The chain combines TRBV4-3 with TRBJ2-3; possibly TRBD1 or TRBD2 for D (5 bases each). Between the trimmed V and J ends, which lost 7 bases and 6 bases, there was a span of 14 bases. The germline V gene has CDR1 LGHNA and CDR2 YSLEER. This CDR3 contains 13 residues.

The rearrangement links TRBV27 to TRBJ2-1, with TRBD2 matching 13 bases. Per germline, CDR1 MNHEY and CDR2 SMNVEV (reference sequence). The trim removed 8 bases at V and 5 bases at J, leaving 0 bases unmatched. This CDR3 spans 13 amino acids. Written as DNA, the CDR3 is TGTGCCAGCGGACTAGCGGGAGACAATGAGCAGTTCTTC. Translated: CASGLAGDNEQFF.

The chain recombines TRBV6-5 with TRBJ1-1; D possibly corresponds to TRBD1 (5 bases). Trimming removed 0 bases from V and 0 bases from J, with 17 bases in between. The germline V gene encodes CDR1 MNHEY and CDR2 SVGAGI. This CDR3 comprises 18 residues. CDR3 DNA: TGTGCCAGCAGTTACTCCCCCCATGCGACAGTCATGAACACTGAAGCTTTCTTT. Protein sequence: CASSYSPHATVMNTEAFF.

The chain carries TRBV6-2 or TRBV6-3 and TRBJ2-3; 8 nucleotides line up with TRBD2. V lost 5 bases, J lost 3 bases, and 10 bases stayed unmatched. Germline CDR1 reads MNHEY; CDR2 reads SVGEGT. CDR3 length equals 16 residues. CDR3 loop: CASSIIVAGSTDTQYF. The CDR3, as DNA: TGTGCCAGCAGTATCATTGTAGCGGGAAGTACAGATACGCAGTATTTT.

The rearrangement joins TRBV27 to TRBJ1-1, with a tentative D call TRBD1 (6 bases). Trimming stripped 8 bases from V and 0 bases from J, with 16 bases between. Germline CDR1 is MNHEY and CDR2 is SMNVEV (reference sequence). The CDR3 loop spans 15 amino acids. The CDR3 loop is CASLDLGGMNTEAFF. CDR3 coding DNA: TGTGCCAGCCTAGATCTAGGGGGAATGAACACTGAAGCTTTCTTT.

The table lists this clonotype with a count of one. V gene TRBV20-1 combines with J gene TRBJ2-7; possibly TRBD2 for D (6 bases). Trimming left V 5 bases short and J 0 bases short, with 17 bases between. The CDR3 covers 15 residues. Germline assignment: CDR1 DFQATT and CDR2 SNEGSKA (reference sequence). In DNA, the CDR3 is TGCAGTGCTTACGGAAATCTAGCGAGCTCCTACGAGCAGTACTTC. It yields the protein CSAYGNLASSYEQYF.